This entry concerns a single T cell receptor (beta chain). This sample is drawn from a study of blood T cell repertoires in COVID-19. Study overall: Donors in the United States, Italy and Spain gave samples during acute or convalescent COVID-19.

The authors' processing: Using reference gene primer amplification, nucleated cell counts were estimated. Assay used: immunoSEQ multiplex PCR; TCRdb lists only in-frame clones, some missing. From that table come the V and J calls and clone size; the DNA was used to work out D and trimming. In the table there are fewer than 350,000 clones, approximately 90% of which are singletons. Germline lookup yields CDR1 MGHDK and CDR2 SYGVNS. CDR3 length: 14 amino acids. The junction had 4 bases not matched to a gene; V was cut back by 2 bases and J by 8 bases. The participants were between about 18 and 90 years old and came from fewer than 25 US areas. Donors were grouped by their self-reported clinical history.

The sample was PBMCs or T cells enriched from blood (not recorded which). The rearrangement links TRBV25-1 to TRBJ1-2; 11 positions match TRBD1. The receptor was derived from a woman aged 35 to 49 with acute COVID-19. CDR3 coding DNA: TGTGCCAGCAGTGAAAGCGGACAGGGGGCGGGCTACACCTTC. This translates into CASSESGQGAGYTF.